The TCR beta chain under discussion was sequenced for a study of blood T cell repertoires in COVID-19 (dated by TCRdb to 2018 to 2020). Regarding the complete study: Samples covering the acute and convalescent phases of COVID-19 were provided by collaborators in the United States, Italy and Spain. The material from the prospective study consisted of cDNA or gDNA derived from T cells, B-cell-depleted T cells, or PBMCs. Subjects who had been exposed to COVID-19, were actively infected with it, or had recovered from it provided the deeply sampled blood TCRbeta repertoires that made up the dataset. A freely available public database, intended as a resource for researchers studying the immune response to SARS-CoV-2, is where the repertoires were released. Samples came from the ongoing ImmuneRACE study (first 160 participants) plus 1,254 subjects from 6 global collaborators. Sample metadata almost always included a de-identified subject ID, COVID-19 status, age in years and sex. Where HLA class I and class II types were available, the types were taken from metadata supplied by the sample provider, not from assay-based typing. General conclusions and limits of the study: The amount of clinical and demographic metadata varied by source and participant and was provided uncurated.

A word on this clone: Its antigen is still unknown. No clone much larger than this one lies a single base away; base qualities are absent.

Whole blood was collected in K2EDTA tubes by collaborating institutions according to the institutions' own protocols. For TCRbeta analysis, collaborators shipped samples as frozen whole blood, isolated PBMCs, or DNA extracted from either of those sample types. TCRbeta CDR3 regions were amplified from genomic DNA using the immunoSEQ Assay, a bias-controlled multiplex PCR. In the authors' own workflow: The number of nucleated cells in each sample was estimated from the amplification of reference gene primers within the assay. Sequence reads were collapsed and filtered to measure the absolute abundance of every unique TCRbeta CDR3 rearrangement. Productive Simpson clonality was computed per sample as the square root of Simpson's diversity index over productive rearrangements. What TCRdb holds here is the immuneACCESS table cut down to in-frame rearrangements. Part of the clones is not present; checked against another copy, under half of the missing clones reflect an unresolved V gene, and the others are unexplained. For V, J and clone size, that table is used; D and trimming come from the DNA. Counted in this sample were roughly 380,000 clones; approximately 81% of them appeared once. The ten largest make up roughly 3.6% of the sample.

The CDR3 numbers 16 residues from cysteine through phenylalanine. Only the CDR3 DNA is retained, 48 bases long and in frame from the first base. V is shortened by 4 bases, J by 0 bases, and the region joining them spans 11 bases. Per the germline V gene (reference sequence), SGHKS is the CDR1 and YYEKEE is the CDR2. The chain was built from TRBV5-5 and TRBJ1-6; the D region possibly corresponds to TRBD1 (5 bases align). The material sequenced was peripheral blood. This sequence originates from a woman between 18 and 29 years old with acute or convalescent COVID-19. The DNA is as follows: TGTGCCAGCAGCCGGACGGGGGACTCCTATAATTCACCCCTCCACTTT. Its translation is CASSRTGDSYNSPLHF.